Below are 24 T cell receptor beta chains sequenced from a single sample in a study of metastatic and nonmetastatic thyroid tumors. No treatment of any kind had been given to any patient before thyroid surgery. From the PCR reads, TCRdb re-called clones with MiXCR. Among 15,000 or so clones listed, less than 20% were seen once. Sequencing used blood. The receptors here all came from a female donor with papillary thyroid cancer or a benign thyroid nodule (not recorded which). Some clones in this sample may be carry-over from other donors' samples.

This clone occurred a few times. The J gene is TRBJ1-4, the V gene TRBV12-3 or TRBV12-4, with 7 bases that match TRBD1. J was trimmed by 5 bases and V by 2 bases; bases with no gene match: 11. This CDR3 comprises 17 residues. CDR3 loop: CASSLTSRQGTNEKLFF. The DNA for the CDR3 is TGTGCCAGCAGTTTAACGTCCCGACAGGGCACAAATGAAAAACTGTTTTTT.

This clone appeared many times. DNA of the CDR3: TGTGCCATCAGAAACATGGAGGGGGTTACTGAAGCTTTCTTT. Its translation is CAIRNMEGVTEAFF. V gene TRBV10-3 combines with J gene TRBJ1-1; perhaps TRBD1 as D (6 bases). Trimming took off 6 bases at V and 5 bases at J, with 16 bases between the two ends. The CDR3 runs 14 residues. Germline CDR1 reads ENHRY; CDR2 reads SYGVKD.

This clone has just a few counts. V usage is TRBV24-1 and J usage is TRBJ2-3; no clear D. Germline lookup yields CDR1 KGHDR and CDR2 SFDVKD. The CDR3 is 13 residues long. V lost 2 bases and J lost 6, with 8 bases in between. The CDR3 loop is CATSDSPFDTQYF. The CDR3 DNA sequence: TGTGCCACCAGTGATTCGCCTTTCGATACGCAGTATTTT.

This clone was counted a few times. The chain is built from TRBV6-6 and TRBJ2-3, with a possible D match to TRBD2 (5 bases). Germline V CDR1 and CDR2: MNHNY, SVGAGI (reference sequence). The CDR3 extends over 16 amino acids. Trimming pared 0 bases from V and 4 bases from J, leaving 14 bases between. For the CDR3, the DNA is TGTGCCAGCAGTTACTCTCTCGGGATTGGGCCAGATACGCAGTATTTT. This sequence encodes CASSYSLGIGPDTQYF.

This clone has a count of ten or more. The chain recombines TRBV5-1 with TRBJ1-5; D is unresolved. The CDR3 is 14 amino acids. Trimming took 0 bases from V and 9 from J, leaving 13 bases between them. In germline, CDR1 is SGHRS, CDR2 YFSETQ. The CDR3 spells CASSLDAAGRPQHF. In nucleotides, the CDR3 is TGCGCCAGCAGCTTGGATGCTGCCGGGCGGCCCCAGCATTTT.

This clone was seen repeatedly, ten times or more. The rearrangement links TRBV10-1 to TRBJ1-1; TRBD1 matches 7 bases. Trimming at V came to 6 bases and at J to 3 bases, leaving 4 bases not matched to a gene. In germline, CDR1 is WNHNN, CDR2 SYGVQD (reference sequence). The CDR3 is 13 residues long. This CDR3 is CASRRQGDTEAFF. DNA for the CDR3: TGCGCCAGCAGGAGACAGGGCGACACTGAAGCTTTCTTT.

This clone was observed at least ten times. A much larger clonotype is one base distant, so this may be a read error. The chain carries TRBV12-3 or TRBV12-4 and TRBJ1-2; unclear D gene. The CDR3 spans 13 residues. CDR3 amino acids: CASSLNGNYGYAF. DNA of the CDR3: TGTGCCAGCAGTTTAAACGGAAACTATGGCTACGCCTTC.

This clone is medium-sized (0.01 to 0.1%). The chain joins TRBV6-1 to TRBJ1-1; D possibly corresponds to TRBD1 (5 bases). Trimming removed 6 bases from V and 1 base from J, with 9 bases in between. The CDR3 length is 13 residues. In germline, CDR1 is MNHNS, CDR2 SASEGT. CDR3 nucleotide sequence: TGTGCCAGCAGAACTACAGGGAACACTGAAGCTTTCTTT. Translated, it gives CASRTTGNTEAFF.

This clone was detected ten times or more. The chain joins TRBV7-4 to TRBJ2-7; 7 nucleotides match TRBD1. This CDR3 is 15 amino acids long. With V trimmed by 4 bases and J by 2 bases, 8 bases remained unmatched. Germline V gene sequence: CDR1 SGHVT, CDR2 SQSDAQ. Here the CDR3 DNA reads TGTGCCAGCAGCTCTTACCGGGACAGACCCTACGAGCAGTACTTC. Residues: CASSSYRDRPYEQYF.

This clone occurred a few times. Relative to the germline gene, one junction end is altered; a read error may explain this. The chain recombines TRBV28 with TRBJ1-5, with D possibly matching TRBD1 (5 bases). CDR1 MDHEN and CDR2 SYDVKM come from the germline V gene. This CDR3 contains 15 residues. This chain's CDR3 is CTSSLPGGSNQPQHF. CDR3 in DNA: TGTACCAGCAGTTTACCGGGGGGAAGCAATCAGCCCCAGCATTTT.

As concerns this clone: An end of the junction differs from the germline gene, which may be a read error. The rearrangement uses TRBV4-2 and TRBJ2-2, with TRBD2 matching 11 bases. Per the germline V gene, CDR1 is LGHNA and CDR2 is YNFKEQ. The CDR3 is made up of 15 amino acids. CDR3 residues: CASSTLAGDTGELFF. In nucleotides, the CDR3 is TGTGCCAGCAGCACACTAGCGGGGGACACCGGGGAGCTGTTCTTT.

This clone showed up many times. This chain uses TRBV19 with TRBJ1-1; no clear D gene. V dropped 0 bases and J dropped 0 bases, with 11 bases sitting between them. CDR1 LNHDA and CDR2 SQIVND come from the germline V gene (reference sequence). CDR3 length: 16 residues. The CDR3 nucleotides are TGTGCCAGTAGTATAGATCGAAGGCAGATGAACACTGAAGCTTTCTTT. It encodes CASSIDRRQMNTEAFF.

There are many counts of this clone. The V call is TRBV2, the J call TRBJ2-1; D not resolved. V was cut by 4 bases and J by 9 bases, with 10 bases left in between. Germline CDR1 and CDR2: SNHLY and FYNNEI. The CDR3 runs to 12 residues. The CDR3 sequence is CASSVSGAEQFF. The CDR3 DNA is TGTGCCAGCAGTGTCTCTGGCGCTGAGCAGTTCTTC. The full variable domain, its missing parts supplied by reference TRBV2 and TRBJ2-1, is EPEVTQTPSHQVTQMGQEVILRCVPISNHLYFYWYRQILGQKVEFLVSFYNNEISEKSEIFDDQFSVERPDGSNFTLKIRSTKLEDSAMYFCASSVSGAEQFFGPGTRLTVL.

This clone occurred many times. The genes are TRBV19 and TRBJ2-1, with TRBD2 matching 7 bases. This CDR3 is 13 amino acids long. Trimming cost V 7 bases and J 4 bases; bases outside gene matches: 4. Per germline, CDR1 LNHDA and CDR2 SQIVND (reference sequence). The CDR3 loop is CASTLGGYNEQFF. In nucleotides, the CDR3 is TGTGCCAGTACCCTGGGAGGGTACAATGAGCAGTTCTTC.

There are many counts of this clone. V is TRBV5-1 and J is TRBJ1-1, with D hard to call. CDR1 is SGHRS, CDR2 YFSETQ, per germline. V was clipped by 0 bases and J by 4 bases, with 7 bases between them. This CDR3 contains 13 residues. The CDR3 spells CASSLGSSTEAFF. CDR3 DNA: TGCGCCAGCAGCTTGGGGTCCTCCACTGAAGCTTTCTTT.

The genes are TRBV6-1 and TRBJ2-7, with D possibly being TRBD1 (6 bases). V was pared by 8 bases and J by 0 bases, with 17 bases between. The CDR3 runs 15 residues. Germline V gives CDR1 MNHNS, CDR2 SASEGT. The CDR3 nucleotides are TGTGCCAGCGCCTGGGACACCTATAGCTCCTACGAGCAGTACTTC. Translated: CASAWDTYSSYEQYF.

There are many counts of this clone. The chain combines TRBV11-2 with TRBJ2-6; no firm D call. The CDR3 sequence is 18 residues long. Germline CDR1 and CDR2: SGHAT and FQNNGV. V lost 2 bases and J 1 base, leaving 15 bases between the germline ends. The CDR3 region is CASSLSTHVGSGANVLTF. DNA of the CDR3: TGTGCCAGCAGCTTATCCACACATGTGGGTTCTGGGGCCAACGTCCTGACTTTC.

The genes are TRBV7-2 and TRBJ2-3, with a weak D call TRBD1 (5 bases). V was pared by 2 bases and J by 0 bases, with 9 bases between. From germline, CDR1 is SGHTA and CDR2 FQGNSA. This CDR3 comprises 15 residues. CDR3 sequence: CASSLRGLSTDTQYF. The CDR3 DNA reads as TGTGCCAGCAGCTTAAGGGGTCTTAGCACAGATACGCAGTATTTT.

The chain combines TRBV4-1 with TRBJ2-7; D unresolved. The CDR3 length is 13 residues. V was trimmed by 0 bases and J by 5 bases, leaving 8 bases between them. Germline V gene sequence: CDR1 MGHRA, CDR2 YSYEKL. The CDR3 nucleotides are TGCGCCAGCAGCCAAGAGGCTCGGGACGAGCAGTACTTC. Translated, it gives CASSQEARDEQYF.

A word on this clone: Being one base from a much bigger clone, this may be a read error. The chain joins TRBV10-3 to TRBJ1-5; 8 bases are a match to TRBD1. The germline gives CDR1 ENHRY, CDR2 SYGVKD. The CDR3 is 13 residues long. With V trimmed by 6 bases and J by 5 bases, 3 bases remained unmatched. CDR3 DNA sequence: TGTGCCATCAGGACAGGGGTAGATCAGCCCCAGCATTTT. This encodes CAIRTGVDQPQHF.

This clone is classed as medium-sized. Other nucleotide sequences in the sample specify the same CDR3. This sequence joins TRBV6-1 and TRBJ2-6, with D possibly matching TRBD1 (6 bases). This CDR3 is built from 17 residues. The ends were cut back, 3 bases at V and 2 bases at J, with 14 bases in the middle. Germline CDR1 MNHNS, CDR2 SASEGT. As DNA, the CDR3 is TGTGCCAGCAGTGATCGCCAACAGGGTGCTGGGGCCAACGTCCTGACTTTC. Translating it yields CASSDRQQGAGANVLTF.

This clone was recorded at least ten times. This chain uses TRBV5-1 with TRBJ2-5, with 13 positions matching TRBD2. CDR3 length equals 17 residues. The germline V gene has CDR1 SGHRS and CDR2 YFSETQ. With 4 bases clipped from V and 6 bases from J, the junction kept 12 bases outside the gene matches. CDR3 region: CASSESGTSGDRKTQYF. In nucleotides, the CDR3 is TGCGCCAGCAGCGAATCCGGGACTAGCGGGGATCGGAAGACCCAGTACTTC.

This clone was seen a few times. The chain has TRBV10-3 and TRBJ1-2; D gene uncertain. The CDR3 totals 12 residues. Looked up from germline, CDR1 is ENHRY and CDR2 is SYGVKD. V dropped 4 bases and J dropped 4 bases, with 7 bases sitting between them. The CDR3 sequence: CAISAGSYGYTF. As DNA, the CDR3 is TGTGCCATCAGTGCGGGATCCTATGGCTACACCTTC.

This clone has ten or more counts. V usage is TRBV9 and J usage is TRBJ2-7; D uncertain. The germline CDR1 and CDR2 sequences are SGDLS and YYNGEE. Trimming removed 3 bases from V and 0 bases from J, with 10 bases in between. This CDR3 has 14 residues. The CDR3 spells CASSGNIRSYEQYF. CDR3 nucleotide sequence: TGTGCCAGCAGCGGAAACATACGCTCCTACGAGCAGTACTTC.